The entry that follows covers one T cell receptor beta chain sequence. The antigen is not known. The length of the CDR3 is 15 residues. Per germline, CDR1 KGHSH and CDR2 LQKENI. The V end lost 0 bases, the J end lost 2 bases, and 9 bases lay between the germline ends. The data stem from a study of T cell responses to AZD1222 COVID-19 vaccine. Measured with immunoSEQ multiplex PCR; TCRdb has only the in-frame clones, and not every one. The table has some 170,000 clones, 80% to 95% seen once. The study's findings and limits: Nearly half of the spike-specific TCRs reportedly recognize variant regions that carry no mutations.

The source material was peripheral blood, sampled 28 days after the second AZD1222 dose. This TCR came from an adult who received the AZD1222 COVID-19 vaccine. The rearrangement joins TRBV18 to TRBJ2-3; D gene ambiguous. The CDR3 protein is CASSPPEQYTDTQYF. The CDR3 DNA reads as TGTGCCAGCTCACCACCGGAGCAGTACACAGATACGCAGTATTTT.